These T cell receptor beta chains were read from a single sample in a study of regulatory T cells in long-lasting Graves disease. Via MiXCR, TCRdb re-called the multiplex PCR reads, giving one row per CDR3 protein. The sample yields 200,000 to 250,000 distinct CDR3 sequences, approximately 19% seen once. The same data also contributed to another study, on T cells in Graves' hyperthyroidism and ophthalmopathy.

The sample here was peripheral blood mononuclear cells (PBMCs), taken at new diagnosis, from a patient treated with antithyroid drugs. The receptors derive from a young woman with Graves disease. Each CDR3 is given with its conserved first and last residue. A D gene is named only where the DNA matches it firmly. Clone size is not always given. Where it is, it says once, few, many or a class for expanded clones.

d_call j_call v_call clone_size cdr3_aa cdr3_nt
TRBD1 TRBJ2-7 TRBV7-9 . CASSLSQGQGFYEQYF TGTGCCAGCAGCTTAAGTCAGGGACAGGGATTTTACGAGCAGTACTTC
TRBD2 TRBJ2-1 TRBV30 many CAWSSEGGPYNEQFF TGTGCCTGGAGTTCGGAGGGAGGGCCCTACAATGAGCAGTTCTTC
. TRBJ2-4 TRBV2 many CASSFGLLGSKNIQYF TGTGCCAGCAGTTTCGGACTCCTCGGGTCCAAAAACATTCAGTACTTC
. TRBJ2-7 TRBV2 many CASRGRTPLPYEQYF TGTGCCAGCAGGGGTAGGACCCCGTTACCCTACGAGCAGTACTTC
TRBD2 TRBJ2-5 TRBV20-1 many CSANLAGETQYF TGCAGTGCTAATCTAGCGGGAGAGACCCAGTACTTC
. TRBJ1-4 TRBV28 many CASSRGEKLFF TGTGCCAGCAGCCGAGGTGAAAAACTGTTTTTT
. TRBJ2-5 TRBV27 . CASSLAAGLETQYF TGTGCCAGCAGCCTGGCGGCAGGGCTAGAGACCCAGTACTTC
. TRBJ1-4 TRBV2 many CASSVSRNEKLFF TGTGCCAGCAGTGTCAGCCGGAATGAAAAACTGTTTTTT
. TRBJ1-5 TRBV19 many CASTPVPGRWSNQPQHF TGTGCCAGTACCCCGGTCCCGGGGAGGTGGAGCAATCAGCCCCAGCATTTT
TRBD1 TRBJ1-1 TRBV19 many CASRDSRFTMNTEAFF TGTGCCAGCCGGGACAGCAGATTTACCATGAACACTGAAGCTTTCTTT
TRBD2 TRBJ2-2 TRBV29-1 many CSVGVLAGVGNTGELFF TGCAGCGTTGGAGTCTTAGCGGGAGTGGGCAACACCGGGGAGCTGTTTTTT
. TRBJ2-7 TRBV29-1 many CSVPSGPYEQYF TGCAGCGTCCCCAGCGGACCCTACGAGCAGTACTTC
. TRBJ1-6 TRBV3-1 . CASSGWGANSPLHF TGTGCCAGCAGCGGTTGGGGGGCCAATTCACCCCTCCACTTT
. TRBJ2-3 TRBV6-9 many CASSYRASSTDTQYF TGTGCCAGCAGTTACAGGGCTTCTAGCACAGATACGCAGTATTTT
TRBD2 TRBJ2-4 TRBV4-2 . CASSPERGGLNIQYF TGTGCCAGCAGCCCCGAGCGGGGGGGCCTCAACATTCAGTACTTC
. TRBJ1-6 TRBV30 many CAWSVRGPRESPLHF TGTGCCTGGAGTGTACGGGGTCCTCGGGAATCACCCCTCCACTTT
. TRBJ1-5 TRBV30 many CAWRGGEGNQPQHF TGTGCCTGGAGAGGGGGTGAAGGCAATCAGCCCCAGCATTTT
. TRBJ1-1 TRBV28 many CAPPWGENTEAFF TGTGCCCCTCCCTGGGGGGAGAACACTGAAGCTTTCTTT
. TRBJ2-5 TRBV7-9 few CASSLGAGLETQYF TGTGCCAGCAGCTTAGGGGCAGGGTTGGAGACCCAGTACTTC